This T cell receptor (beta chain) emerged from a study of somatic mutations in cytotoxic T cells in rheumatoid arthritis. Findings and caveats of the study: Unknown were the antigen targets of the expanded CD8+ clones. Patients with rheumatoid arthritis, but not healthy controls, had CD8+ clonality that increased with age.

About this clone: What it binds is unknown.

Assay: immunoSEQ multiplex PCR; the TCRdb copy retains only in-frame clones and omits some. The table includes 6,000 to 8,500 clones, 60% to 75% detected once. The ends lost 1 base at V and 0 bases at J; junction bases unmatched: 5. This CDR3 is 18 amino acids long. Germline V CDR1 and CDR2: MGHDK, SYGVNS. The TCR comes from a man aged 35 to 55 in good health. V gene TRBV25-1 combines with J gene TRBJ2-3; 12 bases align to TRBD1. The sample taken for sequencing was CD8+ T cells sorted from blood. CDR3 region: CASSELGTGGPSTDTQYF. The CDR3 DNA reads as TGTGCCAGCAGTGAATTAGGGACAGGGGGCCCTAGCACAGATACGCAGTATTTT. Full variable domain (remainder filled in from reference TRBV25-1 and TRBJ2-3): EADIYQTPRYLVIGTGKKITLECSQTMGHDKMYWYQQDPGMELHLIHYSYGVNSTEKGDLSSESTVSRIRTEHFPLTLESARPSHTSQYLCASSELGTGGPSTDTQYFGPGTRLTVL.